This TCR beta chain was profiled in a study of control samples from healthy donors and cancer patients. This table comes from immunoSEQ multiplex PCR, and its TCRdb copy is limited to in-frame clones, with some not included. This sample yields 110,000 to 150,000 clones, of which roughly nine tenths are seen a single time; roughly 5% belongs to the top ten. The CDR3 is 16 residues long. From germline, CDR1 is MNHEY and CDR2 SVGAGI. With 2 bases removed from V and 6 bases from J, the gap between germline ends came to 18 bases. This clonotype was obtained from a man aged 25 to 45 in good health. The V call is TRBV6-5, the J call TRBJ2-3, with D perhaps TRBD2 (6 bases). Sequenced: blood. The CDR3 DNA reads as TGTGCCAGCAGTTACACCCCGACGGGGGTCGCGGATACGCAGTATTTT. Encoded protein: CASSYTPTGVADTQYF.